This T cell receptor (beta chain) was captured in a study of blood T cell repertoires in COVID-19. Profiling relied on immunoSEQ multiplex PCR, and the TCRdb table lists in-frame clones only, not all of them. The data hold around 160,000 clones, with more than 75% observed a single time. CDR3 length: 15 residues. Germline-derived CDR1 and CDR2 are GTSNPN and SVGIG (reference sequence). J lost 2 bases, V lost 0 bases, and 6 bases had no gene match. The sequence was obtained from a woman aged 25 to 39 with acute COVID-19. Sequenced material: PBMCs or T cells enriched from blood (not recorded which). This chain joins TRBV30 and TRBJ1-1; 7 nucleotides match TRBD1. Here the CDR3 DNA reads TGTGCCTGGAGTGTCGCCGGGACAGTAAACACTGAAGCTTTCTTT. It codes for CAWSVAGTVNTEAFF.